What follows are 4 T cell receptor beta chains derived from one specimen sequenced in a study of identical twins. TCRdb re-called the 5' RACE reads through MiXCR, storing one row per CDR3 protein. The sample contains some 460,000 distinct CDR3 sequences, 11% to 15% of which appear only once. These same records also appear under a second study, on yellow fever vaccine responses in identical twins.

The sample was CD4+ T cells sorted from blood. The receptors originated from a woman younger than 35 in good health.

This clonotype was seen a handful of times. The genes are TRBV7-2 and TRBJ1-4; 10 nucleotides line up with TRBD1. Trimming cost V 6 bases and J 13 bases; bases outside gene matches: 11. This CDR3 region has 14 residues. CDR1 is SGHTA, CDR2 FQGNSA, per germline. The CDR3 DNA reads as TGTGCCAGCAGTTACGGGACAGGGGTCGGTAGACTGTTTTTT. This codes for CASSYGTGVGRLFF.

This clonotype was detected only a few times. The chain recombines TRBV6-5 with TRBJ2-3; D is possibly TRBD2 (6 bases). Trimming pared 5 bases from V and 0 bases from J, leaving 12 bases between. The CDR3 runs to 15 residues. Per the germline V gene, CDR1 is MNHEY and CDR2 is SVGAGI. DNA of the CDR3: TGTGCCAGCAGTCACAGAGGGACTAGCACAGATACGCAGTATTTT. Its protein product is CASSHRGTSTDTQYF.

This clonotype came up a few times. The J gene is TRBJ2-2, the V gene TRBV7-2; D is ambiguous. The CDR3 is made up of 14 amino acids. V shed 0 bases and J shed 3 bases, with 5 bases lying between them. The V gene's germline CDR1 is SGHTA and CDR2 FQGNSA. The CDR3 sequence: CASSLAEHTGELFF. CDR3 in DNA: TGTGCCAGCAGCTTAGCGGAGCACACCGGGGAGCTGTTTTTT.

The CDR3 protein is CASSYSLAGGGQETQYF. In DNA form, the CDR3 reads TGTGCCAGCAGTTACTCTTTGGCGGGAGGGGGACAAGAGACCCAGTACTTC. The chain links TRBV6-5 to TRBJ2-5; 9 nucleotides agree with TRBD2. Trimming cost V 0 bases and J 2 bases; bases outside gene matches: 7. From germline, CDR1 is MNHEY and CDR2 SVGAGI. This CDR3 has 17 amino acids.